This T cell receptor (beta chain) was identified during a study of T-cell memory formation after mild COVID-19. Study-wide background: TCR clusters mostly belonged to single donors.

The V gene lost 4 bases and the J gene lost 2 bases, with 16 bases spanning the gap. Germline V lookup: CDR1 SGHKS, CDR2 YYEKEE (reference sequence). This CDR3 is 15 amino acids long. Study-level results: Memory sampled before infection contained some responding clones, suggesting cross-reactive memory joined.

TCRdb itself ran the 5' RACE reads through MiXCR, one entry per CDR3 protein. The sample contains about 400,000 distinct CDR3 sequences, more than 20% of which appear only once. To note about this clonotype: Its antigen is not known.

The chain combines TRBV5-5 with TRBJ2-7, with TRBD2 as a possible D gene (6 bases). The sample taken for sequencing was PBMCs or a T cell subset sorted from them (not recorded which). This TCR was sampled from an adult woman who had mild COVID-19 (a few samples of this study predate the infection). Cell type and time point are not known. The CDR3 sequence is CASSQAGGSPYEQYF. The CDR3 coding sequence is TGTGCCAGCAGCCAAGCCGGGGGTTCCCCCTACGAGCAGTACTTC.